The T cell receptor (beta chain) described here comes from a study of CD8+ T cells in alopecia areata. Study conclusions and caveats: On tofacitinib, scalp and blood still held many of the expanded lesional clones. The link between baseline CD8+ expansion and response remains uncertain with one nonresponder. Normal skin's resident alphabeta T cells are also sequenced in scalp samples.

This sample's treatment: oral pan-JAK inhibitor, 5-10 mg twice daily. After isolation, RNA underwent reverse transcription to generate cDNA as the sequencing template. The repertoire was sequenced with immunoSEQ multiplex PCR; TCRdb's copy has only in-frame clones and lacks some. Here the sample spans 200,000 or so clones, approximately 40% being singletons. This clone was seen only a few times. Its specificity is unknown. The CDR3 contains 12 residues. V gave up 6 bases and J gave up 3 bases, with 5 bases separating them. The germline V gene has CDR1 SNHLY and CDR2 FYNNEI. The V gene is TRBV2, the J gene TRBJ2-2; the D is unclear. The material sequenced was CD4+ T cells sorted from blood, taken at roughly week 36, from a patient treated with tofacitinib. The TCR originated in a human donor with alopecia areata. In DNA, the CDR3 is TGTGCCAGCAGGAGCGACACCGGGGAGCTGTTTTTT. It specifies CASRSDTGELFF.